This T cell receptor (beta chain) stems from a study of a mutant IDH1 vaccine in newly diagnosed glioma. Study details: Beginning 4-6 weeks after radiotherapy alone, or with temozolomide cycles, vaccination took place. Patients got radiotherapy, temozolomide, or both beforehand, and most got both.

Regarding time point: week 35, safety follow-up. A 20-mer mutant IDH1 peptide at 300 ug was injected subcutaneously with topical imiquimod. V was clipped by 4 bases and J by 8 bases, with 14 bases between them. The CDR3 loop spans 13 amino acids. This clone appeared once. Its target is unknown. TCRdb's copy holds only in-frame clones and misses some; the assay was immunoSEQ multiplex PCR. This table has tens of thousands of clones, roughly 68% appearing once. The receptor was isolated from a man aged 50-60 years with glioma. The specimen was PBMCs, collected from a glioma patient whose treatment included an IDH1 peptide vaccine. This chain connects TRBV23-1 to TRBJ1-1; D call uncertain. TRBV23-1 carries the ORF label, with uncertain function. CDR3 in DNA: TGCGCCAGCAGTCCCCCGGGAGGGCCAGAAGCTTTCTTT. Translating gives CASSPPGGPEAFF.